This entry lists 3 T cell receptor beta chains sequenced from one sample in a study of blood T cell repertoires in COVID-19. Profiling relied on immunoSEQ multiplex PCR, and the TCRdb table lists in-frame clones only, not all of them. This table has roughly 270,000 clones, approximately 85% appearing once. Input material: peripheral blood. These receptors came from a man aged 45 to 65 with active or convalescent COVID-19.

The chain carries TRBV3-1 (or the pseudogene TRBV3-2) and TRBJ1-2; D may be TRBD1 (5 bases). The CDR3 contains 16 residues. Germline assignment: CDR1 LGHDT and CDR2 YNNKEL (reference sequence). V lost 2 bases, J lost 7 bases, and 20 bases lay in between. CDR3 sequence (DNA): TGTGCCAGCAGCCAACTTACCTCCGGACAAGGTTCTGGCTACACCTTC. Amino acid sequence: CASSQLTSGQGSGYTF.

This chain joins TRBV5-4 and TRBJ2-6; the match to TRBD2 covers 11 bases. The CDR3 totals 17 residues. J lost 2 bases, V lost 4 bases, and 5 bases had no gene match. Germline CDR1 is SGHNT and CDR2 is YYREEE (reference sequence). The CDR3 DNA sequence: TGTGCCAGCAGCCCACCGACTAGCGGGACTGGGGCCAACGTCCTGACTTTC. Residues: CASSPPTSGTGANVLTF. The full variable domain, with the rest looked up from reference TRBV5-4 and TRBJ2-6, is ETGVTQSPTHLIKTRGQQVTLRCSSQSGHNTVSWYQQALGQGPQFIFQYYREEENGRGNFPPRFSGLQFPNYSSELNVNALELDDSALYLCASSPPTSGTGANVLTFGAGSRLTVL.

The chain is built from TRBV28 and TRBJ2-7; 7 nucleotides agree with TRBD1. The CDR3 spans 13 residues. Germline loops: CDR1 MDHEN, CDR2 SYDVKM. The V segment lost 5 bases and the J segment 3 bases; nucleotides outside the gene matches: 4. CDR3 region: CASSKTGIYEQYF. The CDR3 DNA follows: TGTGCCAGCAGTAAGACAGGGATCTACGAGCAGTACTTC.